A selection of T cell receptor beta chains follows, all from one sample in a study of shared clonotypes between healthy human individuals. Sequenced by immunoSEQ multiplex PCR; TCRdb stores in-frame clones only, minus some. The sample lists 1.6 million or so clones; over 95% were seen once. Source material: naive CD4+ T cells sorted from blood. The receptors shown here come from a man younger than 40 in good health. The CDR3 runs from the conserved cysteine through the conserved F or W. D genes are given only for firm matches. Clone sizes are given selectively: once, few, many, or a class where the clone is expanded.

>14|TRBJ2-5|-|TRBV19|-
CASSIRGRSETQYF
TGTGCCAGTAGTATAAGGGGCAGGTCGGAGACCCAGTACTTC
>14|TRBJ1-1|-|TRBV2|-
CASSEVRGVTEAFF
TGTGCCAGCAGTGAAGTCAGGGGAGTTACTGAAGCTTTCTTT
>18|TRBJ2-2|-|TRBV15|TRBD2
CATSRGRLAGGTAGELFF
TGTGCCACCAGCAGAGGCAGACTAGCGGGAGGTACAGCCGGGGAGCTGTTTTTT
>14|TRBJ1-2|-|TRBV2|-
CASSDLGGTYGYTF
TGTGCCAGCAGTGACTTAGGCGGGACCTATGGCTACACCTTC
>14|TRBJ2-3|-|TRBV5-4|-
CASSLDPIPDTQYF
TGTGCCAGCAGCTTGGATCCAATACCAGATACGCAGTATTTT
>15|TRBJ1-4|-|TRBV28|-
CASSFPTGGNEKLFF
TGTGCCAGCAGTTTTCCGACCGGGGGAAATGAAAAACTGTTTTTT
>11|TRBJ2-1|-|TRBV29-1|-
CSVVTGGEQFF
TGCAGCGTTGTGACGGGTGGTGAGCAGTTCTTC
>14|TRBJ1-4|-|TRBV5-1|TRBD1
CASRLTGANEKLFF
TGCGCCAGCAGACTTACAGGGGCTAATGAAAAACTGTTTTTT
>13|TRBJ1-5|-|TRBV9|-
CASSRGGYQPQHF
TGTGCCAGCAGCCGAGGGGGGTATCAGCCCCAGCATTTT
>13|TRBJ1-5|-|TRBV14|-
CASSDGTLQPQHF
TGTGCCAGCAGCGACGGGACTCTTCAGCCCCAGCATTTT
>15|TRBJ1-5|-|TRBV7-9|TRBD1
CASSLGETGGQPQHF
TGTGCCAGCAGCTTAGGTGAGACAGGGGGTCAGCCCCAGCATTTT
>11|TRBJ1-2|-|TRBV29-1|-
CSVSGPYGYTF
TGCAGTGTGTCGGGGCCTTATGGCTACACCTTC
>13|TRBJ2-3|-|TRBV10-1|-
CASSESVRDTQYF
TGCGCCAGCAGTGAGTCTGTCAGAGATACGCAGTATTTT
>12|TRBJ2-7|-|TRBV6-5|TRBD1
CASSLTGFEQYF
TGTGCCAGCAGTTTGACAGGGTTCGAGCAGTACTTC
>15|TRBJ2-1|-|TRBV5-1|-
CASSLANQGYNEQFF
TGCGCCAGCAGCTTGGCCAATCAGGGGTACAATGAGCAGTTCTTC
>14|TRBJ2-7|-|TRBV5-1|-
CASSFVLQGDEQYF
TGCGCCAGCAGCTTCGTCCTACAGGGCGACGAGCAGTACTTC
>15|TRBJ2-1|-|TRBV7-9|-
CASSKLAVSYNEQFF
TGTGCCAGCAGCAAGTTAGCGGTATCCTACAATGAGCAGTTCTTC
>21|TRBJ2-1|-|TRBV10-2|TRBD2
CASSVDAGRSGRSLSYNEQFF
TGCGCCAGCAGCGTCGATGCGGGACGTAGCGGGAGATCATTGTCCTACAATGAGCAGTTCTTC
>15|TRBJ2-7|once|TRBV7-2|-
CASKGLGFATYEQYF
TGTGCCAGCAAAGGATTGGGCTTCGCCACCTACGAGCAGTACTTC
>17|TRBJ2-5|-|TRBV7-2|TRBD2
CASSLGVSGRTQETQYF
TGTGCCAGCAGTTTAGGGGTCAGCGGGAGGACTCAAGAGACCCAGTACTTC
>15|TRBJ2-1|-|TRBV11-2|-
CASSWNSDGGNEQFF
TGTGCCAGCAGCTGGAATAGTGACGGGGGCAATGAGCAGTTCTTC
>14|TRBJ1-5|-|TRBV28|-
CASSLAGGNQPQHF
TGTGCCAGCAGTTTGGCAGGGGGCAATCAGCCCCAGCATTTT
>15|TRBJ2-1|-|TRBV5-6|-
CASSLGTRANNEQFF
TGTGCCAGCAGCTTGGGCACTAGAGCCAACAATGAGCAGTTCTTC
>13|TRBJ2-3|-|TRBV5-4|-
CASRRERTDTQYF
TGTGCCAGCAGAAGGGAGCGCACAGATACGCAGTATTTT
>12|TRBJ2-7|-|TRBV7-9|TRBD1
CASSRTGVEQYF
TGTGCCAGCAGCCGGACAGGGGTCGAGCAGTACTTC
>16|TRBJ2-7|-|TRBV5-8|TRBD2
CAVGLAGGVGQVEQYF
TGTGCCGTCGGACTAGCGGGAGGCGTGGGCCAGGTCGAGCAGTACTTC
>17|TRBJ2-3|-|TRBV7-3|TRBD2
CASSDTSGRPGGDTQYF
TGTGCCAGCAGCGACACTAGCGGGAGGCCCGGGGGAGATACGCAGTATTTT
>14|TRBJ1-5|-|TRBV6-1|-
CATTGTSVNQPQHF
TGTGCCACCACAGGGACATCCGTCAATCAGCCCCAGCATTTT
>15|TRBJ2-1|-|TRBV28|TRBD2
CASTLSGLVGFGQFF
TGTGCCAGCACCTTGTCGGGACTAGTAGGATTTGGGCAGTTCTTC
>13|TRBJ1-4|-|TRBV2|-
CASGLKVGEKLFF
TGTGCCAGCGGGTTGAAGGTCGGGGAAAAACTGTTTTTT
>14|TRBJ2-6|-|TRBV6-5|-
CASRSFGGANVLTF
TGTGCCAGCAGATCCTTCGGCGGGGCCAACGTCCTGACTTTC
>17|TRBJ1-4|-|TRBV11-2|-
CASSLESQKTTNEKLFF
TGTGCCAGCAGCTTAGAGTCACAGAAAACAACTAATGAAAAACTGTTTTTT
>16|TRBJ2-1|-|TRBV7-9|-
CASSSDRRLHNNEQFF
TGTGCCAGCAGCTCAGACAGGCGACTCCATAACAATGAGCAGTTCTTC
>15|TRBJ1-4|-|TRBV19|-
CASSPGSRGTEKLFF
TGTGCCAGTAGTCCGGGGAGCAGGGGTACTGAAAAACTGTTTTTT
>15|TRBJ2-2|-|TRBV19|TRBD1
CAVLVGTGVTGELFF
TGTGCCGTTCTCGTGGGGACAGGGGTCACCGGGGAGCTGTTTTTT
>15|TRBJ2-2|-|TRBV7-8|TRBD1
CASSLGTGVTGELFF
TGTGCCAGCAGCTTAGGGACAGGGGTCACCGGGGAGCTGTTTTTT
>19|TRBJ2-6|-|TRBV4-1|TRBD1
CASRSPGQGYTAGANVLTF
TGCGCCAGCAGGAGCCCGGGACAGGGTTATACTGCTGGGGCCAACGTCCTGACTTTC
>15|TRBJ2-5|once|TRBV29-1|TRBD1
CSVCTGTGAQETQYF
TGCAGCGTCTGCACCGGGACAGGGGCACAAGAGACCCAGTACTTC
>13|TRBJ2-5|-|TRBV11-2|-
CASSRQNQETQYF
TGTGCCAGCAGCCGACAGAACCAAGAGACCCAGTACTTC
>14|TRBJ2-3|-|TRBV28|TRBD2
CASSLLAGADTQYF
TGTGCCAGCAGTTTGCTAGCGGGAGCAGATACGCAGTATTTT
>17|TRBJ2-5|-|TRBV5-1|-
CASSGGVARGYQETQYF
TGCGCCAGCAGCGGGGGTGTGGCCCGAGGGTACCAAGAGACCCAGTACTTC
>13|TRBJ1-1|-|TRBV28|-
CASSLSGVTEAFF
TGTGCCAGCAGTTTAAGCGGGGTCACTGAAGCTTTCTTT